Below, one TCR beta chain is given with its context. Its antigen remains unknown. The PCR ran on 60 Vbeta and 13 Jbeta primers. Clones were read by immunoSEQ multiplex PCR, and TCRdb kept only the in-frame ones, dropping some. The data contain some 150,000 clones, roughly 8.8% of them singletons. The sample is drawn from a study of cytomegalovirus exposure and HLA in healthy donors. Study in general: About 85 million unique TCR sequences came from HLA-typed donors in an early release.

Study outcomes and limitations: CMV serostatus was the only recorded immune exposure for donors. A later analysis linked a missense DCLRE1C variant to TCR beta V- and J-gene trimming.

CDR3 length: 13 amino acids. The ends lost 4 bases at V and 2 bases at J; junction bases unmatched: 2. The germline CDR1 and CDR2 sequences are SGHDT and YYEEEE. This rearrangement joins TRBV5-6 to TRBJ1-2; 7 bases are a match to TRBD1. Sample: PBMCs. The clonotype comes from a woman aged 40 to 55 in good health and CMV-seropositive. CDR3 residues: CASSVGQNYGYTF. Here the CDR3 DNA reads TGTGCCAGCAGCGTGGGACAGAACTATGGCTACACCTTC.